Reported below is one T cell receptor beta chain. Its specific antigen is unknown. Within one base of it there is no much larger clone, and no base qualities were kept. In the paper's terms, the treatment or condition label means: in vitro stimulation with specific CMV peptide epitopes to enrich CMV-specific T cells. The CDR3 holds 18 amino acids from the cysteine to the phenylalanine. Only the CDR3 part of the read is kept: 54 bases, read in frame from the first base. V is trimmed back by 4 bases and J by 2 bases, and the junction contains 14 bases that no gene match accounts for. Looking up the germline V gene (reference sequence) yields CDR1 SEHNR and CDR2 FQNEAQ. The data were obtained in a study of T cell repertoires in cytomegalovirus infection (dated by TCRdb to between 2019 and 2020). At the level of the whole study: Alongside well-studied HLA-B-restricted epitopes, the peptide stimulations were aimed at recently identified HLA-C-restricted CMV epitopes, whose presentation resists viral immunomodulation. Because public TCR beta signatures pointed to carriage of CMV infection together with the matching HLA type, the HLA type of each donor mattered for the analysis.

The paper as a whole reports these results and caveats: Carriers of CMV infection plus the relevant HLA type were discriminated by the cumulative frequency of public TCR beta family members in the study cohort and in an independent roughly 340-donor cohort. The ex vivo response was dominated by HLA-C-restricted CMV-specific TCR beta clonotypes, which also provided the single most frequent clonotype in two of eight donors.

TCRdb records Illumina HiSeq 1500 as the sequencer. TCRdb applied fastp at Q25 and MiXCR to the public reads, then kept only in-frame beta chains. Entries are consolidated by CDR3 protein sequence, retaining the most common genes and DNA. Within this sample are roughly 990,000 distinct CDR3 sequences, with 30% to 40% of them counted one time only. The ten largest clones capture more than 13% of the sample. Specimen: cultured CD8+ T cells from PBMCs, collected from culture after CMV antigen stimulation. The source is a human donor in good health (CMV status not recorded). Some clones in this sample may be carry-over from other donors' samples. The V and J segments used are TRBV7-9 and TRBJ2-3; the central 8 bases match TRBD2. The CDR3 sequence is CASSSTLLRGGSTDTQYF. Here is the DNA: TGTGCCAGCAGCTCCACCCTGTTACGGGGGGGTTCCACAGATACGCAGTATTTT.